The entry that follows covers one T cell receptor beta chain sequence. Antigen: not known. V lost 4 bases and J 4 bases, leaving 9 bases between the germline ends. Germline lookup yields CDR1 LGHDT and CDR2 YNNKEL (reference sequence). The CDR3 is made up of 13 amino acids. The source of the sample is a study of T cell repertoires in cytomegalovirus infection. At the level of the study: Through public TCR beta signatures, both CMV infection and matching HLA type were indicated. Points from the study as a whole: Cumulative public TCR beta family frequency identified CMV carriers with the relevant HLA. CMV-specific TCR beta clonotypes restricted by HLA-C dominated the ex vivo response.

TCRdb re-called the reads with MiXCR, one entry per CDR3 protein. The sample yields about 530,000 distinct CDR3 sequences, more than 20% seen once. This receptor was identified in a human donor in good health (CMV status not recorded). Some clones in this sample may be carry-over from other donors' samples. The specimen sequenced was PBMCs. The chain links TRBV3-1 to TRBJ2-3; D not certain. DNA for the CDR3: TGTGCCAGCAGCCGGACCCCTTCAGATACGCAGTATTTT. It specifies CASSRTPSDTQYF.